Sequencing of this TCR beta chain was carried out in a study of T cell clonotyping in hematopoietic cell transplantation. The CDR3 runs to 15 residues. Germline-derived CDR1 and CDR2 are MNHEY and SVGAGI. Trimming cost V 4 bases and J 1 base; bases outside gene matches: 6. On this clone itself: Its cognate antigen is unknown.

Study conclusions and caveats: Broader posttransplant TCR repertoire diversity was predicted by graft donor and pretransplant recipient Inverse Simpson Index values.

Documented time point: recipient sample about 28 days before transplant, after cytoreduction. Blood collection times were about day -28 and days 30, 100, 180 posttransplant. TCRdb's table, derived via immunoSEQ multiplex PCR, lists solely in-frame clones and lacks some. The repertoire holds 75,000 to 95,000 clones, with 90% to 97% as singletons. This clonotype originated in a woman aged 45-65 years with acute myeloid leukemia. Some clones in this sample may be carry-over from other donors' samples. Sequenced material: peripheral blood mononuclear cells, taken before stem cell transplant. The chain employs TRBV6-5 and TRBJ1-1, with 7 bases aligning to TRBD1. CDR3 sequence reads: CASSSPWTGNTEAFF. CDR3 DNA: TGTGCCAGCAGTTCCCCTTGGACAGGGAACACTGAAGCTTTCTTT.